The 23 T cell receptor beta chains below all came from one sample that was sequenced in a study of early T cells in non-severe SARS-CoV-2 infection. One entry per CDR3 protein, called by TCRdb with MiXCR from the 5' RACE reads. The profile shows about 120,000 distinct CDR3 sequences, about 12% of them singletons. Specimen: whole blood, collected at baseline. The source of these receptors is an adult who was a healthcare worker with PCR-confirmed SARS-CoV-2 infection or an uninfected control (not recorded which).

V gene TRBV10-3 combines with J gene TRBJ2-7; TRBD2 matches 16 bases. Germline V gene sequence: CDR1 ENHRY, CDR2 SYGVKD. Losses at the gene ends were 7 bases for V and 7 bases for J; bases not matched to a gene: 7. CDR3 size: 15 residues. The CDR3, as DNA: TGTGCCATCAAGGGACTAGCGGGAGGGCCTCAGGAGCAGTACTTC. As protein: CAIKGLAGGPQEQYF.

V and J are TRBV28 and TRBJ2-7; 7 bases are a match to TRBD2. The V gene's germline CDR1 is MDHEN and CDR2 SYDVKM. There are 12 residues in the CDR3. After removal of 3 bases from V and 6 bases from J, the junction contained 2 bases not matched to a gene. In DNA, the CDR3 is TGTGCCAGCAGTTTGACTAGCTCCGAGCAGTACTTC. Its protein is CASSLTSSEQYF.

This clonotype has a count of ten or more. This chain uses TRBV13 with TRBJ2-7; the match to TRBD1 covers 9 bases. Germline CDR1 and CDR2: PRHDT and FYEKMQ (reference sequence). There are 16 residues in the CDR3. J lost 5 bases, V lost 5 bases, and 13 bases had no gene match. The CDR3 nucleotides read TGTGCCAGCAGCCGACCCGGGACAGGGATCGCCCACGAGCAGTACTTC. It encodes CASSRPGTGIAHEQYF.

J is TRBJ2-1 and V is TRBV4-2; D is undetermined. CDR3 length: 16 amino acids. The germline V and J ends were trimmed by 0 bases and 1 base, with 10 bases remaining between them. CDR1 is LGHNA and CDR2 is YNFKEQ in the germline V gene. CDR3 nucleotide sequence: TGTGCCAGCAGCCAAGAGCCCGGGCCATCCTACAATGAGCAGTTCTTC. Its protein product is CASSQEPGPSYNEQFF.

The chain employs TRBV6-5 and TRBJ2-3; 10 bases match TRBD2. The CDR3 has 14 amino acids. CDR1 and CDR2 (germline): MNHEY, SVGAGI. Trimming removed 7 bases from V and 4 bases from J; junction bases left unmatched: 5. The CDR3 protein is CASTLSGRSDTQYF. The CDR3 nucleotides read TGTGCCAGCACCCTTAGCGGGAGGTCAGATACGCAGTATTTT.

This clonotype was counted ten times or more. This chain joins TRBV6-5 and TRBJ1-2; D is undetermined. Germline loops: CDR1 MNHEY, CDR2 SVGAGI. The CDR3 is made up of 15 amino acids. Trimming removed 0 bases from V and 0 bases from J, with 8 bases in between. CDR3: CASSYSLLANYGYTF. Here the CDR3 DNA reads TGTGCCAGCAGTTACTCTCTCCTAGCTAACTATGGCTACACCTTC.

The chain links TRBV5-1 to TRBJ2-5; 12 bases agree with TRBD2. This CDR3 contains 16 residues. Germline V gives CDR1 SGHRS, CDR2 YFSETQ. V gave up 5 bases and J gave up 4 bases; unmatched junction bases: 9. Here the CDR3 DNA reads TGCGCCAGCAGTCCTCCTAGCGGGGGGGCCGCAGAGACCCAGTACTTC. Translated: CASSPPSGGAAETQYF.

This clonotype was observed a handful of times. The chain couples TRBV11-2 to TRBJ1-2; 8 bases fit TRBD1. Germline V gives CDR1 SGHAT, CDR2 FQNNGV. The CDR3 covers 15 residues. V was clipped by 2 bases and J by 4 bases; unmatched bases: 6. The CDR3 region has the DNA TGTGCCAGCAGCTTAAATACAGGGGGAGGCTATGGCTACACCTTC. As protein: CASSLNTGGGYGYTF. The full variable domain, in which reference TRBV11-2 and TRBJ1-2 provide the parts outside the CDR3, is EAGVAQSPRYKIIEKRQSVAFWCNPISGHATLYWYQQILGQGPKLLIQFQNNGVVDDSQLPKDRFSAERLKGVDSTLKIQPAKLEDSAVYLCASSLNTGGGYGYTFGSGTRLTVV.

This clonotype was counted only a few times. J is TRBJ1-4 and V is TRBV19; D gene unclear. CDR3 length: 14 amino acids. Germline loops: CDR1 LNHDA, CDR2 SQIVND (reference sequence). Trimming took 5 bases from V and 5 from J, leaving 12 bases between them. The CDR3 loop is CASSFLDGNEKLFF. The CDR3 DNA is TGTGCCAGTAGTTTCCTCGACGGCAATGAAAAACTGTTTTTT.

This clonotype was observed a handful of times. The chain carries TRBV19 and TRBJ1-4, with D possibly TRBD1 on 6 matching bases. This CDR3 is 15 amino acids long. Trimming left V 8 bases short and J 1 base short, with 14 bases between. Germline V gene sequence: CDR1 LNHDA, CDR2 SQIVND (reference sequence). CDR3 in amino acids: CASQTQQGTNEKLFF. The CDR3 region has the DNA TGTGCCAGTCAAACTCAACAGGGAACTAATGAAAAACTGTTTTTT.

In this sample, this clonotype turned up many times. This rearrangement joins TRBV7-2 to TRBJ2-3, with 8 positions matching TRBD2. CDR1 is SGHTA and CDR2 is FQGNSA in the germline V gene. Trimming removed 4 bases from V and 5 bases from J; junction bases left unmatched: 14. The CDR3 length is 17 residues. The CDR3 reads CASSSGPAGGGRDTQYF. CDR3 in DNA: TGTGCCAGCAGCTCTGGACCGGCGGGGGGAGGGCGAGATACGCAGTATTTT.

The V gene is TRBV20-1, the J gene TRBJ2-1; 8 bases align to TRBD2. CDR1 and CDR2 (germline): DFQATT, SNEGSKA (reference sequence). V shed 3 bases, J shed 7 bases, and the junction held 5 bases outside the gene matches. This CDR3 has 13 amino acids. CDR3 sequence reads: CSASGGAENEQFF. CDR3 DNA sequence: TGCAGTGCTAGCGGGGGGGCCGAGAATGAGCAGTTCTTC.

This clonotype was seen a handful of times. J is TRBJ2-6 and V is TRBV20-1; D is unresolved. V was shortened by 6 bases and J by 4 bases, with 7 bases between the two germline ends. The CDR3 extends over 12 amino acids. In germline, CDR1 is DFQATT, CDR2 SNEGSKA (reference sequence). CDR3 residues: CSATSGANVLTF. The CDR3 DNA reads as TGCAGTGCAACGTCCGGGGCCAACGTCCTGACTTTC.

The chain has TRBV11-3 and TRBJ2-3; possible D gene TRBD2, 6 bases. Germline lookup yields CDR1 SGHNT and CDR2 YENEEA. The CDR3 consists of 15 residues. V was shortened by 3 bases and J by 6 bases, with 16 bases between the two germline ends. CDR3 bases: TGTGCCAGCAGCTTGGGGCGGCATGGGGGGGATACGCAGTATTTT. It translates to CASSLGRHGGDTQYF.

This clonotype has a handful of counts. The V and J genes are TRBV7-2 and TRBJ1-6; 10 nucleotides line up with TRBD1. The ends lost 5 bases at V and 10 bases at J; junction bases unmatched: 20. In germline, CDR1 is SGHTA, CDR2 FQGNSA. The CDR3 runs 19 residues. The DNA for the CDR3 is TGTGCCAGCAGCCCTACGATTTTCCGGGACAGGGGATTCTTCTCACCCCTCCACTTT. Translating it yields CASSPTIFRDRGFFSPLHF.

V usage is TRBV20-1 and J usage is TRBJ2-3; a weak D match, TRBD2 (6 bases). The CDR3 loop spans 13 amino acids. Germline CDR1 is DFQATT and CDR2 is SNEGSKA (reference sequence). The CDR3 bases are TGCAGCGTACCGGACTATGCCACAGATACGCAGTATTTT. Amino acid sequence: CSVPDYATDTQYF.

This chain uses TRBV4-2 with TRBJ2-7, with 7 bases that match TRBD1. Looked up from germline, CDR1 is LGHNA and CDR2 is YNFKEQ. The CDR3 contains 15 residues. V gave up 1 base and J gave up 4 bases; unmatched junction bases: 7. The CDR3 nucleotides are TGTGCCAGCAGCCAAGGGAACAGGGGATTGTACGAGCAGTACTTC. It is translated as CASSQGNRGLYEQYF.

Comments on this clonotype: A much larger clone sits a single nucleotide away, making a read error possible. This rearrangement joins TRBV25-1 to TRBJ1-6; D might be TRBD1 (5 bases). The CDR3 consists of 14 residues. Germline V lookup: CDR1 MGHDK, CDR2 SYGVNS. The CDR3 DNA reads as TGTGGCAGCAGTGGACCCTGGCAGGGTTCACCCCTCCACTTT. Translation gives CGSSGPWQGSPLHF. Filled out from reference TRBV25-1 and TRBJ1-6, the complete variable domain reads EADIYQTPRYLVIGTGKKITLECSQTMGHDKMYWYQQDPGMELHLIHYSYGVNSTEKGDLSSESTVSRIRTEHFPLTLESARPSHTSQYLCGSSGPWQGSPLHFGNGTRLTVT.

The J gene is TRBJ2-1, the V gene TRBV11-2, with D perhaps matching TRBD2 (6 bases). The CDR3 totals 15 residues. Germline V gene data show CDR1 as SGHAT and CDR2 as FQNNGV. Between the trimmed V and J ends, which lost 2 bases and 4 bases, there was a span of 12 bases. CDR3 DNA: TGTGCCAGCAGCTTATCCCGGGCGGGGTACAATGAGCAGTTCTTC. It codes for CASSLSRAGYNEQFF. Using reference TRBV11-2 and TRBJ2-1 for the parts outside the CDR3, the full variable domain is EAGVAQSPRYKIIEKRQSVAFWCNPISGHATLYWYQQILGQGPKLLIQFQNNGVVDDSQLPKDRFSAERLKGVDSTLKIQPAKLEDSAVYLCASSLSRAGYNEQFFGPGTRLTVL.

This rearrangement joins TRBV7-6 to TRBJ2-1; D is perhaps TRBD2 (5 bases). Germline V gene data show CDR1 as SGHVS and CDR2 as FNYEAQ. The CDR3 spans 19 residues. Trimming took 5 bases from V and 0 from J, leaving 23 bases between them. The DNA of the CDR3 is TGTGCCAGCAGCGGGCCTGCCTGGGGAGCGGAGAGCTCCTACAATGAGCAGTTCTTC. Translated: CASSGPAWGAESSYNEQFF.

This clonotype showed up just a few times. This chain joins TRBV9 and TRBJ2-2; D gene uncertain. Germline CDR1 SGDLS, CDR2 YYNGEE. CDR3 length: 13 amino acids. Trimming left V 1 base short and J 1 base short, with 2 bases between. The CDR3 region is CASSVQNTGELFF. DNA of the CDR3: TGTGCCAGCAGCGTACAGAACACCGGGGAGCTGTTTTTT.

Ten or more counts support this clonotype. J is TRBJ1-2 and V is TRBV20-1; 11 bases are shared with TRBD1. Germline V gives CDR1 DFQATT, CDR2 SNEGSKA (reference sequence). The trim removed 4 bases at V and 7 bases at J, leaving 5 bases unmatched. CDR3 size: 13 residues. CDR3 DNA: TGCAGTGCTAAAGGACAGGGGGCGCCTGGCTACACCTTC. Translated, it gives CSAKGQGAPGYTF.

The chain couples TRBV5-6 to TRBJ2-1; possibly TRBD2 for D (6 bases). CDR1 SGHDT and CDR2 YYEEEE come from the germline V gene. V was trimmed by 2 bases and J by 12 bases, leaving 18 bases between them. This CDR3 contains 14 residues. The CDR3 nucleotides are TGTGCCAGCAGCTTCAAGGTTACCTTGCGGGGGCAGTTCTTC. The encoded protein is CASSFKVTLRGQFF.